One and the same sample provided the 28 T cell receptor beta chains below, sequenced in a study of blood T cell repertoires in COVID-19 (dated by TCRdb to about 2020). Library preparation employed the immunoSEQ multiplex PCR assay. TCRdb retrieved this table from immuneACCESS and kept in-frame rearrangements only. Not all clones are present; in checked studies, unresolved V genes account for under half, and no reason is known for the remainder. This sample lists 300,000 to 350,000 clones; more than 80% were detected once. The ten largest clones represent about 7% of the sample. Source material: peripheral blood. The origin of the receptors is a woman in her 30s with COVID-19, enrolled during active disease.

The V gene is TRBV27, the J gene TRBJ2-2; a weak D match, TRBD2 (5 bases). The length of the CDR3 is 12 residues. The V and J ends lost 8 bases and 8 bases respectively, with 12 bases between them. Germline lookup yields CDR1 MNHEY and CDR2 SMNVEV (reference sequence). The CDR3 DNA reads TGTGCCAGCTGGCGAGGACTGGGGGAGCTGTTTTTT. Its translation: CASWRGLGELFF.

The CDR3 is CASSSTLAGGNNEQFF. The CDR3 bases are TGTGCCAGCAGTTCGACGCTAGCGGGAGGTAACAATGAGCAGTTCTTC. The chain combines TRBV6-5 with TRBJ2-1, with 11 bases matching TRBD2. CDR1 is MNHEY, CDR2 SVGAGI, per germline. Trimming took 4 bases from V and 5 from J; bases not matched to a gene: 7. This CDR3 region has 16 residues.

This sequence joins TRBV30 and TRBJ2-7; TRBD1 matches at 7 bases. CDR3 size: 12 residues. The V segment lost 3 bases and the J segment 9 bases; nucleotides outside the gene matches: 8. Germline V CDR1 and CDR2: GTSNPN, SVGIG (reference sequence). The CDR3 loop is CAWSPQGVGQYF. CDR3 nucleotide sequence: TGTGCCTGGAGCCCTCAGGGGGTGGGGCAGTACTTC.

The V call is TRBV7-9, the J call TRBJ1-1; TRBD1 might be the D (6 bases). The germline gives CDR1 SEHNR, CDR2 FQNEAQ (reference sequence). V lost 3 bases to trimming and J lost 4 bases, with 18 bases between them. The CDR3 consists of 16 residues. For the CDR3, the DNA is TGTGCCAGCAGCTTTAATGGCAGGGGAGGGGGCACTGAAGCTTTCTTT. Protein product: CASSFNGRGGGTEAFF.

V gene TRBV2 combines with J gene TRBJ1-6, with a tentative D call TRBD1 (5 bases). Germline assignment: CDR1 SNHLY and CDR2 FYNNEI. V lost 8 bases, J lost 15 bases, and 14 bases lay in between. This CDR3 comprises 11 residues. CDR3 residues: CASGGRGYLHF. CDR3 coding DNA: TGTGCCAGCGGAGGGCGGGGGTACCTCCACTTT.

The CDR3 region is CATSRDRGREQYF. The CDR3 DNA follows: TGTGCCACCAGTAGGGACAGGGGGCGGGAGCAGTACTTC. The chain combines TRBV24-1 with TRBJ2-7, with 12 bases aligning to TRBD1. Germline-derived CDR1 and CDR2 are KGHDR and SFDVKD. V shed 6 bases and J 7 bases; nucleotides not matched to a gene: 3. The CDR3 runs to 13 residues.

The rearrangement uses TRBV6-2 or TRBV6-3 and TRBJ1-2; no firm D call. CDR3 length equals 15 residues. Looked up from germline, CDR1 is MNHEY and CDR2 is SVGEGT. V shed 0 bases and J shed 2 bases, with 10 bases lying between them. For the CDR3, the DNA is TGTGCCAGCAGTTACTCCCGGGGATTGAACTATGGCTACACCTTC. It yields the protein CASSYSRGLNYGYTF.

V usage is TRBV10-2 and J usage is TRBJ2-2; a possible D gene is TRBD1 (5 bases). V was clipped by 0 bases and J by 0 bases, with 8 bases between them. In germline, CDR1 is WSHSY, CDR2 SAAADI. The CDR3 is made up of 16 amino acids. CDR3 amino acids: CASSESGPPNTGELFF. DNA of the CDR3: TGCGCCAGCAGTGAGTCGGGGCCCCCGAACACCGGGGAGCTGTTTTTT.

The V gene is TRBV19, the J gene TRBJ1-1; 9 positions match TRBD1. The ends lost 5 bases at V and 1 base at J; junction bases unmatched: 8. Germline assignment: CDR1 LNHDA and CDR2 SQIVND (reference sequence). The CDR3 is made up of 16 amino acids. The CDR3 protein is CASSSGTGTRNTEAFF. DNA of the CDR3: TGTGCCAGTAGTTCCGGGACAGGGACTCGGAACACTGAAGCTTTCTTT.

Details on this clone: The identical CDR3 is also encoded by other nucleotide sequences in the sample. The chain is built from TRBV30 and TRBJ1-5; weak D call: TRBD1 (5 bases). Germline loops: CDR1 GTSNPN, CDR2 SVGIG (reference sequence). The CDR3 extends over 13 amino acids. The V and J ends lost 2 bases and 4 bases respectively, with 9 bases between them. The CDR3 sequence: CAWSTRGNQPQHF. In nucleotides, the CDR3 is TGTGCCTGGAGTACCCGGGGGAATCAGCCCCAGCATTTT. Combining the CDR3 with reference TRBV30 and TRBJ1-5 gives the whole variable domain SQTIHQWPATLVQPVGSPLSLECTVEGTSNPNLYWYRQAAGRGLQLLFYSVGIGQISSEVPQNLSASRPQDRQFILSSKKLLLSDSGFYLCAWSTRGNQPQHFGDGTRLSIL.

The CDR3, as DNA: TGTGCCAGCAGCCAAGAACGCCTAGCGGGAGGGCCGGGGGTGGAGACCCAGTACTTC. This encodes CASSQERLAGGPGVETQYF. This sequence joins TRBV14 and TRBJ2-5, with 12 bases aligning to TRBD2. Germline CDR1 is SGHDN and CDR2 is FVKESK. The V and J ends lost 0 bases and 5 bases, in that order; junction bases with no gene match: 13. This CDR3 comprises 19 residues.

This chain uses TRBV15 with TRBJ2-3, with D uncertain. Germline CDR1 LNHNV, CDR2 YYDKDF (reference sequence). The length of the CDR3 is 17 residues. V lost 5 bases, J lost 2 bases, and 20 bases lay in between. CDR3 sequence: CATSSPWAPPDTDTQYF. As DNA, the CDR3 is TGTGCCACCAGCTCTCCTTGGGCCCCCCCCGACACAGATACGCAGTATTTT.

CDR3 sequence: CASSDRGADGETQYF. DNA for the CDR3: TGTGCCAGCAGCGACAGGGGGGCGGACGGAGAGACCCAGTACTTC. This rearrangement joins TRBV7-2 to TRBJ2-5; 9 nucleotides agree with TRBD1. CDR3 length: 15 residues. J was trimmed by 4 bases and V by 5 bases; bases with no gene match: 8. Germline V gene sequence: CDR1 SGHTA, CDR2 FQGNSA.

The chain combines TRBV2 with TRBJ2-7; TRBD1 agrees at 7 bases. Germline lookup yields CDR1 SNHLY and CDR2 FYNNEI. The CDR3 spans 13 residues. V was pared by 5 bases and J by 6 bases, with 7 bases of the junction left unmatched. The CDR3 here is CASSTGTVGEQYF. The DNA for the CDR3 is TGTGCCAGCAGTACCGGGACAGTAGGCGAGCAGTACTTC.

The CDR3 nucleotides read TGTGCCAGCAGTTTACCCAAACAGGGGGCGCGGGACGAGCAGTACTTC. Protein product: CASSLPKQGARDEQYF. This chain links TRBV28 with TRBJ2-7, with 9 bases fitting TRBD1. V was clipped by 2 bases and J by 5 bases; unmatched bases: 10. The CDR3 runs 16 residues. Germline-derived CDR1 and CDR2 are MDHEN and SYDVKM.

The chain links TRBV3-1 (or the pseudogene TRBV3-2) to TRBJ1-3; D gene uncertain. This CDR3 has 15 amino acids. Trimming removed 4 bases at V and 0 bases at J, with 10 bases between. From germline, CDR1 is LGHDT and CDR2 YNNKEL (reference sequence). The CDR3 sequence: CASSPTVSSGNTIYF. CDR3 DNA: TGTGCCAGCAGCCCGACTGTGAGCTCTGGAAACACCATATATTTT.

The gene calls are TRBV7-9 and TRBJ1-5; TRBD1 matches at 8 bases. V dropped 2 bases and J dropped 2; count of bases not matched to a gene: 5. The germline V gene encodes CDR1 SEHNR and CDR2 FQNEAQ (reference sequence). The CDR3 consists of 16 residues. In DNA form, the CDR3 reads TGTGCCAGCAGCTTACTAGGACAGGGAGGCAATCAGCCCCAGCATTTT. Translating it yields CASSLLGQGGNQPQHF.

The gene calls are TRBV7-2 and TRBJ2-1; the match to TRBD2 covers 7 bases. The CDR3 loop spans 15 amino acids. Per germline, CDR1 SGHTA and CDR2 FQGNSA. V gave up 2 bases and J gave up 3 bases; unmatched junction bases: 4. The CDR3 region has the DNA TGTGCCAGCAGCTTAAGCGGGACGGGCTACAATGAGCAGTTCTTC. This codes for CASSLSGTGYNEQFF.

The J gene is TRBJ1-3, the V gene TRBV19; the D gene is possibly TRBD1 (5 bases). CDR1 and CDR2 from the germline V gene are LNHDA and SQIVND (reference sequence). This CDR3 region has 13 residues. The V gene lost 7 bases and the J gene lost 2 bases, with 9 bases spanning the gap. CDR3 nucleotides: TGTGCCAGTAACCAGGGAACTGGAAACACCATATATTTT. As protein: CASNQGTGNTIYF.

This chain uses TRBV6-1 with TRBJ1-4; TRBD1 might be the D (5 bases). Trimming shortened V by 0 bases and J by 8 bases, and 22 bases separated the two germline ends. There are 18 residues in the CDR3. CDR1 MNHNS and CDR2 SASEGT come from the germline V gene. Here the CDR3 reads CASSEAPRAGSVTEKLFF. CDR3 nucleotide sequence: TGTGCCAGCAGTGAAGCGCCCCGGGCAGGGTCGGTCACGGAAAAACTGTTTTTT.

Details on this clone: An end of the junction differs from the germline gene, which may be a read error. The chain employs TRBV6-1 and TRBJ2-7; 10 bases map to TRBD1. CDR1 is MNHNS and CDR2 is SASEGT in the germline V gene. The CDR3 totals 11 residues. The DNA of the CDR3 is TGTGCCAGCAGTGAAGCGGACAGGGGGGTCTTC. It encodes CASSEADRGVF.

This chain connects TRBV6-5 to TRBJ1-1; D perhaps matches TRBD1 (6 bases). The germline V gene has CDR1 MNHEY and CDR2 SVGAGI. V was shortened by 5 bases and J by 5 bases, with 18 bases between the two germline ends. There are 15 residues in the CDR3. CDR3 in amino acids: CASSPPRGSGTEAFF. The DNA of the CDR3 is TGTGCCAGCAGTCCCCCGAGGGGGTCAGGGACTGAAGCTTTCTTT.

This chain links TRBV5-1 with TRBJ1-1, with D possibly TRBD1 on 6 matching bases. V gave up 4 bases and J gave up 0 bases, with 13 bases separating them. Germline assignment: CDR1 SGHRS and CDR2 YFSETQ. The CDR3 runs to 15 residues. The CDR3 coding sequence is TGCGCCAGCAGCCCGGCGGGGGGCATGAACACTGAAGCTTTCTTT. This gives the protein CASSPAGGMNTEAFF.

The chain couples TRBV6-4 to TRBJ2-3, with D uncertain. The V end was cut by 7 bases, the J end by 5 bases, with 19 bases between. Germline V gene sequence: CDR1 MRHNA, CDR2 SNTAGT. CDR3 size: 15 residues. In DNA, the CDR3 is TGTGCCAGCACCATCGAATTGGCTGGTAAAGATACGCAGTATTTT. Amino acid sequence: CASTIELAGKDTQYF.

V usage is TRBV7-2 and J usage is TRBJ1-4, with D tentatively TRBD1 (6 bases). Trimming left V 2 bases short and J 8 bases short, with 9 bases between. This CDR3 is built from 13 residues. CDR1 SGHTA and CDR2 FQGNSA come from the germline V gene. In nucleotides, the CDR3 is TGTGCCAGCAGCTTAAACAGGGACGAAAAACTGTTTTTT. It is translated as CASSLNRDEKLFF.

CDR3 protein: CASITGTGLAQHF. The CDR3 DNA is TGTGCCAGCATTACCGGGACAGGTCTAGCCCAGCATTTT. This sequence joins TRBV28 and TRBJ1-5; 8 bases fit TRBD1. The CDR3 loop spans 13 amino acids. CDR1 MDHEN and CDR2 SYDVKM come from the germline V gene. J lost 11 bases, V lost 7 bases, and 10 bases had no gene match.

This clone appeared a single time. The DNA for the CDR3 is TGTGCCAGCAAGGGGACAGGGGGCGCCTATGGCTACACCTTC. Amino acids: CASKGTGGAYGYTF. The chain combines TRBV2 with TRBJ1-2; 12 positions agree with TRBD1. This CDR3 region has 14 residues. Germline loops: CDR1 SNHLY, CDR2 FYNNEI. Losses at the gene ends were 7 bases for V and 4 bases for J; bases not matched to a gene: 4.

The CDR3 DNA follows: TGTGCCAGCAGCCAAGATCGGAGCGGGACGAAACCCGCGCCGTATGAGCAGTTCTTC. Translated, it gives CASSQDRSGTKPAPYEQFF. This chain connects TRBV3-1 (or the pseudogene TRBV3-2) to TRBJ2-1; 7 bases are shared with TRBD2. This CDR3 has 19 residues. V was pared by 0 bases and J by 8 bases, with 19 bases of the junction left unmatched. CDR1 LGHDT and CDR2 YNNKEL come from the germline V gene (reference sequence).